Listed below are T cell receptor beta chains from one sample, sequenced in a study of blood T cells in healthy people across ages. From the 5' RACE reads, TCRdb called clonotypes with MiXCR, one entry per CDR3 protein. This table holds about 640,000 distinct CDR3 sequences, roughly 31% found once. The sequencing sample was made of blood. These receptors all come from an elderly woman in good health. CDR3s include the opening cysteine and the closing phenylalanine or tryptophan. D genes are given only for firm matches. Rows give clone size only sometimes, using once, few, many, or a class for an expanded clone.

TRBJ1-6 | - | - | TRBV7-3 | TGTGCCAGCAGCTCAAGTCTCACACCCCTCCACTTT | CASSSSLTPLHF
TRBJ1-1 | - | - | TRBV4-3 | TGCGCCAGCAGCCAAGATCAGGGGAGGGCCACTGAAGCTTTCTTT | CASSQDQGRATEAFF
TRBJ2-7 | - | - | TRBV2 | TGTGCCAGCAATCGACTCCAGTCAAGGGATGAGCAGTACTTC | CASNRLQSRDEQYF
TRBJ2-1 | - | once | TRBV4-2 | TGTGCCAGCAGCCCAAGGGACCGGGAGACCCAGTTCTTC | CASSPRDRETQFF
TRBJ2-3 | - | many | TRBV12-3/TRBV12-4 | TGTGCCAGCAGTTTCGGCAGCCCTAGCACAGATACGCAGTATTTT | CASSFGSPSTDTQYF
TRBJ1-2 | TRBD1 | - | TRBV30 | TGTGCCTGGAGTTCATCGACAGGGGTCCTTGTCTATGGCTACACCTTC | CAWSSSTGVLVYGYTF
TRBJ1-2 | - | many | TRBV29-1 | TGCAGCGTGACGCGAAGCGGATCCGGGGGCTACACCTTC | CSVTRSGSGGYTF
TRBJ1-4 | - | - | TRBV7-2 | TGTACCAGCAGCTTAGAAACAGGGAGGGGAAAACTGTTTTTT | CTSSLETGRGKLFF
TRBJ2-7 | - | few | TRBV30 | TGTGCCTGGAGCCCGATTGGAGGGGGCGAGCAGTACTTC | CAWSPIGGGEQYF
TRBJ2-7 | - | few | TRBV2 | TGTGCCAGCAGCCCCACACACGAGCAGTACTTC | CASSPTHEQYF
TRBJ2-3 | TRBD2 | few | TRBV20-1 | TGCAGTGCTAACCTAGCGGGAGTTGGAGATACGCAGTATTTT | CSANLAGVGDTQYF
TRBJ1-1 | - | many | TRBV7-9 | TGTGCCAGCAGCTTGGTGGACGGGTATCCTGAAGCTTTCTTT | CASSLVDGYPEAFF
TRBJ2-1 | - | many | TRBV6-2/TRBV6-3 | TGTGCCAGCAGCCGCGACTTGGGGGGGGCCGGCAATGAGCAGTTCTTC | CASSRDLGGAGNEQFF
TRBJ2-7 | - | once | TRBV4-1 | TGCGCCAGCAGCCGAGTGGGGGTCATGGTCCATGAGCAGTACTTC | CASSRVGVMVHEQYF
TRBJ2-1 | - | - | TRBV25-1 | TGTGCCAGCAGCCCAACGGCGCGATACGAGCAGTTCTTC | CASSPTARYEQFF
TRBJ2-3 | TRBD2 | many | TRBV4-3 | TGCGCCAGCAGCCAGGCTCCACTAGCGGGGAGTGTAGATACGCAGTATTTT | CASSQAPLAGSVDTQYF
TRBJ2-5 | TRBD1 | few | TRBV28 | TGTGCCAGCAGGACAGGGACAGTGGAGACCCAGTACTTC | CASRTGTVETQYF
TRBJ1-1 | - | - | TRBV6-1 | TGTGCCAGCAGTGATGAAGTCGGCCCCAGGGACACTGAAGCTTTCTTT | CASSDEVGPRDTEAFF
TRBJ1-1 | - | many | TRBV6-5 | TGTGCCAGCAGTTACTTTAGGAACACTGAAGCTTTCTTT | CASSYFRNTEAFF
TRBJ2-7 | TRBD1 | few | TRBV5-1 | TGCGCCAGCACCCGGGACAGCGCTTCGTACGAGCAGTACTTC | CASTRDSASYEQYF
TRBJ1-1 | - | few | TRBV6-2/TRBV6-3 | TGTGCCAGCAGTTCGGCAGGCGGGAACACTGAGGCTTTCTTT | CASSSAGGNTEAFF
TRBJ2-7 | - | many | TRBV5-5 | TGTGCCAGCAGCGTGCCGCAGGGCGAGCAGTACTTC | CASSVPQGEQYF
TRBJ2-5 | - | many | TRBV5-5 | TGTGCCAGCAGCTTGGTACCCCGGGGAAATATCCAAGAGACCCAGTACTTC | CASSLVPRGNIQETQYF
TRBJ1-2 | TRBD1 | few | TRBV20-1 | TGCAGTGCTAGAGGTCTGGGGACAGTCACCGTCTATGGCTACACCTTC | CSARGLGTVTVYGYTF
TRBJ1-2 | - | many | TRBV12-3/TRBV12-4 | TGTGCCAGCAGCCCCCAAAGCCGCTACACCTTC | CASSPQSRYTF
TRBJ2-1 | - | few | TRBV9 | TGTGCCAGCAGCGTAGGAACAGGGAGGGATGAGCAGTTCTTC | CASSVGTGRDEQFF
TRBJ2-1 | TRBD1 | few | TRBV6-2/TRBV6-3 | TGTGCCAGCAGGCCGACAGGGGGTGGCTATGAGCAGTTCTTC | CASRPTGGGYEQFF
TRBJ1-2 | - | - | TRBV4-1 | TGCGTCAGCAGCCAAGAGGGTACCGGCTATGGCTACACCTTC | CVSSQEGTGYGYTF
TRBJ1-6 | TRBD1 | many | TRBV7-2 | TGTGCCTCGGGACAGGGAGTCTCATTCGGTTCACCCCTCCACTTT | CASGQGVSFGSPLHF
TRBJ2-7 | - | many | TRBV6-2/TRBV6-3 | TGTGCCAGCAGTTACATCGGGGATAGCCTGTACTTC | CASSYIGDSLYF
TRBJ2-1 | - | many | TRBV7-2 | TGTGCCAGCAGCTTACAGGGGTACAATGAGCAGTTCTTC | CASSLQGYNEQFF
TRBJ2-7 | TRBD1 | many | TRBV20-1 | TGCAGTGCTAGAGTCGGGAACAGGGGGATCAACGAGCAGTACTTC | CSARVGNRGINEQYF
TRBJ1-2 | - | - | TRBV12-3/TRBV12-4 | TGTGCCAGCAGTTTTATGAGGGGGGGGTCTCAGACAGCTAACTATGGCTACACCTTC | CASSFMRGGSQTANYGYTF
TRBJ1-2 | TRBD1 | few | TRBV6-5 | TGTGCCAGCAGTAGATCGACAGGGGATGGCTACACCTTC | CASSRSTGDGYTF
TRBJ1-5 | TRBD1 | - | TRBV4-1 | TGCGCCAGCAGCCAGGCGACAGGGGGTTCCCAGCCCCAGCATTTT | CASSQATGGSQPQHF
TRBJ2-1 | - | - | TRBV20-1 | TGCAGTGCTAGACCGGGGGTCCAAGAGACCCAGTTCTTC | CSARPGVQETQFF
TRBJ1-1 | - | many | TRBV6-6 | TGTGCCAGCAGGATGTCCATGAACACTGAAGCTTTCTTT | CASRMSMNTEAFF
TRBJ2-1 | - | - | TRBV5-1 | TGCGCCAGCAGCCGCCTAGGACTCGGGGGGCGGAATGAGCAGTTCTTC | CASSRLGLGGRNEQFF
TRBJ2-7 | - | - | TRBV7-2 | TGTGCCAGCAGCTTGATGGGACCCCGAAATCCCTACGAGCAGTACTTC | CASSLMGPRNPYEQYF
TRBJ2-5 | - | many | TRBV7-2 | TGTGCCAGCAGCGCACAACTCGACAGGCAAGAGACCCAGTACTTC | CASSAQLDRQETQYF
TRBJ1-6 | - | few | TRBV12-3/TRBV12-4 | TGTGCCAGCAGCCTGTCGGGCTCCTATAATTCACCCCCCCACTTT | CASSLSGSYNSPPHF
TRBJ2-5 | - | many | TRBV5-5 | TGTGCCAGCAGCTTGGTTGTCCAGGGGGAGGGGGAGACCCAGTACTTC | CASSLVVQGEGETQYF